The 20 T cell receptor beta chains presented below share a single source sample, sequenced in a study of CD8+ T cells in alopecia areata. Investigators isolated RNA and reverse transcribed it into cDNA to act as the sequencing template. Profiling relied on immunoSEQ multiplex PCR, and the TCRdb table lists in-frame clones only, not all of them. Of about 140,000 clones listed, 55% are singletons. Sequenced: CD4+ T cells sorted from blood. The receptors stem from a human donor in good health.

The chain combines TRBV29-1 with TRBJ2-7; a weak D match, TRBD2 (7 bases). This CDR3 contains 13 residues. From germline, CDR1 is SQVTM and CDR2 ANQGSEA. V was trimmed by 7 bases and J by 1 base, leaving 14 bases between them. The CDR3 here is CSGTAGASYEQYF. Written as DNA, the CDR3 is TGCAGCGGAACGGCGGGGGCGTCCTACGAGCAGTACTTC.

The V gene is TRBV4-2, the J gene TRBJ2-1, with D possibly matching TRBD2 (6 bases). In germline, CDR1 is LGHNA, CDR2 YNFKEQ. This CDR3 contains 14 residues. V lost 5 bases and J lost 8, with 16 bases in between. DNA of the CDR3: TGTGCCAGCAGCTACAACGGGAGAAGTGATGAGCAGTTCTTC. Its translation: CASSYNGRSDEQFF.

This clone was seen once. For the CDR3, the DNA is TGTGCCAGCAGCCCTAGCGGGAGTTGGGAGACCCAGTACTTC. Its protein is CASSPSGSWETQYF. The J gene is TRBJ2-5, the V gene TRBV2, with 10 bases lining up with TRBD2. Germline V gene sequence: CDR1 SNHLY, CDR2 FYNNEI. The CDR3 loop spans 14 amino acids. V lost 6 bases to trimming and J lost 5 bases; unmatched junction nucleotides: 6.

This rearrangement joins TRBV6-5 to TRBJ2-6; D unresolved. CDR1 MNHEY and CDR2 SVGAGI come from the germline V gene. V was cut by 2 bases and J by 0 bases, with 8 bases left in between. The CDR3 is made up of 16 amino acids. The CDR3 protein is CASSYDPTSGANVLTF. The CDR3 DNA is TGTGCCAGCAGTTACGACCCCACCTCTGGGGCCAACGTCCTGACTTTC.

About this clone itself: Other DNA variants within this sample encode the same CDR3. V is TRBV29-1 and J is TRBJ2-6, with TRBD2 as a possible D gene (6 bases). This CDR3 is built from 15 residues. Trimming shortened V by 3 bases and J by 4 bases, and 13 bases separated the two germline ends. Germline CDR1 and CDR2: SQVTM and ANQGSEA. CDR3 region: CSVDNGGSGANVLTF. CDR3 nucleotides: TGCAGCGTTGACAACGGAGGGTCCGGGGCCAACGTCCTGACTTTC.

CDR3 in amino acids: CSVRVVSYEQYF. The CDR3 region has the DNA TGCAGCGTTAGGGTTGTCTCCTACGAGCAGTACTTC. The gene calls are TRBV29-1 and TRBJ2-7; D remains unclear. This CDR3 contains 12 residues. Germline values: CDR1 SQVTM, CDR2 ANQGSEA. The V and J ends lost 5 bases and 0 bases respectively, with 8 bases between them.

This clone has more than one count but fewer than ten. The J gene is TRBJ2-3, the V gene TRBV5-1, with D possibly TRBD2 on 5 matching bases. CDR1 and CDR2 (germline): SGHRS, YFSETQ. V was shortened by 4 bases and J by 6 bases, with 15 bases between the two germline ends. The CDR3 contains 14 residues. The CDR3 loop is CASSPRARGDTQYF. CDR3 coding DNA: TGCGCCAGCAGCCCCAGAGCCCGAGGGGATACGCAGTATTTT.

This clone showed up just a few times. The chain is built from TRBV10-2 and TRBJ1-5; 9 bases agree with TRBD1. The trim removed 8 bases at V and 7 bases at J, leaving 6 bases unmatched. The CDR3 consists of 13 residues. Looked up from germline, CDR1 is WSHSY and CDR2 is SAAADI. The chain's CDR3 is CASRDRVQQPQHF. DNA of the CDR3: TGCGCCAGCCGGGACAGGGTTCAACAGCCCCAGCATTTT.

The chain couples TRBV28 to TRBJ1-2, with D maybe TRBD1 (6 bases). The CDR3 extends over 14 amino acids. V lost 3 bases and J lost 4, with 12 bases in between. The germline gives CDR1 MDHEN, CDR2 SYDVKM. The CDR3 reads CASSFRGGSYGYTF. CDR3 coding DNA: TGTGCCAGCAGTTTTCGAGGGGGGAGCTATGGCTACACCTTC.

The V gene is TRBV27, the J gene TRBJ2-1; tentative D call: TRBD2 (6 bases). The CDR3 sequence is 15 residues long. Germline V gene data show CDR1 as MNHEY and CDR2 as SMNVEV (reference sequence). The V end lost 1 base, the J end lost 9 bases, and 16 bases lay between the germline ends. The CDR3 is CASSLLVDGSGEQFF. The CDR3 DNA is TGTGCCAGCAGTTTATTGGTTGACGGTAGCGGTGAGCAGTTCTTC.

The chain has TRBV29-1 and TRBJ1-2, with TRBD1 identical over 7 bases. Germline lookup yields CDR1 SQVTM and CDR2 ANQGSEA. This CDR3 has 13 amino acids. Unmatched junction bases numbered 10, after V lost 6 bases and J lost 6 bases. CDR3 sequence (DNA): TGCAGCGTGGAGACAGGGCCGGCGGATGGCTACACCTTC. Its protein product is CSVETGPADGYTF. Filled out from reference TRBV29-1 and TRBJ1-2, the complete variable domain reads SAVISQKPSRDICQRGTSLTIQCQVDSQVTMMFWYRQQPGQSLTLIATANQGSEATYESGFVIDKFPISRPNLTFSTLTVSNMSPEDSSIYLCSVETGPADGYTFGSGTRLTVV.

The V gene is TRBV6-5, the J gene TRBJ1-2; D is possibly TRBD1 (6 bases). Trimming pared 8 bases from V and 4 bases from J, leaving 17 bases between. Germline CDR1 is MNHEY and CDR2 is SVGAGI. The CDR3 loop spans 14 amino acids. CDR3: CASGNYTGPYGYTF. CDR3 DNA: TGTGCCAGCGGCAACTATACAGGGCCCTATGGCTACACCTTC.

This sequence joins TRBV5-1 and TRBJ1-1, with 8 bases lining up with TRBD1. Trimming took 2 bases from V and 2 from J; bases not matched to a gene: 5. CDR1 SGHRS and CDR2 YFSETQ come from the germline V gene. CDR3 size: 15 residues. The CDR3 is CASSFQQGDNTEAFF. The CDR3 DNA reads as TGCGCCAGCAGCTTCCAACAGGGGGATAACACTGAAGCTTTCTTT.

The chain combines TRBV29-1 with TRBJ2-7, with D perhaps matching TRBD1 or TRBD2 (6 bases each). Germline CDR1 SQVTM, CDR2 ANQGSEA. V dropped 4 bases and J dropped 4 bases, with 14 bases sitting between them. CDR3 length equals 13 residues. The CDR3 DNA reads TGCAGCGTTGTTCGGGGGCGAGGGTACGAGCAGTACTTC. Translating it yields CSVVRGRGYEQYF.

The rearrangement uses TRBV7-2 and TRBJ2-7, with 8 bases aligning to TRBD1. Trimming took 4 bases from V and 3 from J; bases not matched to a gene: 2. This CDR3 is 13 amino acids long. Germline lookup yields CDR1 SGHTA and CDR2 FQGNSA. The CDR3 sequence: CASSSTGVYEQYF. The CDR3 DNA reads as TGTGCCAGCAGCTCGACAGGGGTCTACGAGCAGTACTTC.

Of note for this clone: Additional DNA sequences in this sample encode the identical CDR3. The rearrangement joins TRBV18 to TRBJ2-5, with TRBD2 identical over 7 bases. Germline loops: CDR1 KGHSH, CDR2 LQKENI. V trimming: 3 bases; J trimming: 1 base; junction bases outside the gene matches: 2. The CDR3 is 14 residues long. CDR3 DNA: TGTGCCAGCTCACCCTGGGGGGGCCAAGAGACCCAGTACTTC. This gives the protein CASSPWGGQETQYF. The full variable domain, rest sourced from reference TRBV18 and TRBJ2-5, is NAGVMQNPRHLVRRRGQEARLRCSPMKGHSHVYWYRQLPEEGLKFMVYLQKENIIDESGMPKERFSAEFPKEGPSILRIQQVVRGDSAAYFCASSPWGGQETQYFGPGTRLLVL.

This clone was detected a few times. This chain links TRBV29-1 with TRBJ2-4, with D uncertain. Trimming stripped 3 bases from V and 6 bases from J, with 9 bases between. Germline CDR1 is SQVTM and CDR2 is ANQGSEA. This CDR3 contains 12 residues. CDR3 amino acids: CSVELGLNIQYF. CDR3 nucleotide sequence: TGCAGCGTTGAGTTGGGATTAAACATTCAGTACTTC. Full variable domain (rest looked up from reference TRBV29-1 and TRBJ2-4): SAVISQKPSRDICQRGTSLTIQCQVDSQVTMMFWYRQQPGQSLTLIATANQGSEATYESGFVIDKFPISRPNLTFSTLTVSNMSPEDSSIYLCSVELGLNIQYFGAGTRLSVL.

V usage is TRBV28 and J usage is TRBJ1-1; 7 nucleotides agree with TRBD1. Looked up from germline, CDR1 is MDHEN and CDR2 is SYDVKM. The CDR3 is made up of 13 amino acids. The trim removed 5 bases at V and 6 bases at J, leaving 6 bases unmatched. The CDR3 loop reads CASSGDRFSEAFF. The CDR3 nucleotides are TGTGCCAGCAGTGGGGACAGATTCTCTGAAGCTTTCTTT.

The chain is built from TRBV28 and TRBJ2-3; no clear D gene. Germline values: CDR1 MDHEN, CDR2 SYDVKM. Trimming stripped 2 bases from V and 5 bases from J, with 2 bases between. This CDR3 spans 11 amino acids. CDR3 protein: CASSLGDTQYF. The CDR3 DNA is TGTGCCAGCAGTTTAGGAGATACGCAGTATTTT.

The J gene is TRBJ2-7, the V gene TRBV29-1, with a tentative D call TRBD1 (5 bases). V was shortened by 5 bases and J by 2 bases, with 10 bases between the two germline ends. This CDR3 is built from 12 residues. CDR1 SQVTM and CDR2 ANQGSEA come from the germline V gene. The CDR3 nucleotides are TGCAGCGTTCAGCAGGGCCCCTACGAGCAGTACTTC. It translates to CSVQQGPYEQYF.